This T cell receptor (beta chain) was sequenced in a study of T-cell memory formation after mild COVID-19. The CDR3 loop spans 12 amino acids. Germline CDR1 and CDR2: SGHNT and YENEEA. After removal of 4 bases from V and 15 bases from J, the junction contained 8 bases not matched to a gene. In TCRdb, the 5' RACE reads were re-called with MiXCR into one record per CDR3 protein. The sample has approximately 34,000 distinct CDR3 sequences; 7.7% are singletons. This clonotype was seen many times. The chain has TRBV11-3 and TRBJ2-1; TRBD2 matches at 8 bases. The specimen was PBMCs or a T cell subset sorted from them (not recorded which). The receptor was isolated from a man younger than 30 who had mild COVID-19 (a few samples of this study predate the infection). Cell type and time point are not known. The CDR3 sequence is CASSYSGGPLFF. Here the CDR3 DNA reads TGTGCCAGCAGCTACTCGGGGGGGCCTCTGTTCTTC. The full variable domain, in which reference TRBV11-3 and TRBJ2-1 provide the parts outside the CDR3, is EAGVVQSPRYKIIEKKQPVAFWCNPISGHNTLYWYLQNLGQGPELLIRYENEEAVDDSQLPKDRFSAERLKGVDSTLKIQPAELGDSAVYLCASSYSGGPLFFGPGTRLTVL.